This T cell receptor beta chain was sequenced during a study of human T cells and chemical hapten exposure (dated by TCRdb to the early 2020s). A note on the overall study: For sensitization, 2% DPC in acetone was applied to an approximately 2 cm by approximately 2 cm area of upper inner arm skin. Throughout the study period of around 25 weeks, patients also received therapeutic DPC doses to the scalp every week. Patch testing was done on the upper back using Finn chambers containing 0.01% DPC, and results were scored after 6 days according to International Contact Dermatitis Research Group standards. The patient cohort, mostly female, included alopecia areata with under or over 50% scalp involvement, alopecia totalis and alopecia universalis. The libraries were sequenced as a pool, and the TCR yield per sample differed mostly because of small variations in library volumes within the pool. This study followed changes in the peripheral blood TCR repertoire in vivo during primary and secondary sensitization of alopecia patients to the hapten diphenylcyclopropenone (DPC). Blood samples were taken from patients before sensitization (week 0) and then at 2, 6 and about 24 weeks after DPC sensitization. Roughly 30 alopecia patients gave blood for TCR sequencing at one to four time points (pre-sensitization, 2, 6 and 24 weeks).

The CDR3, cysteine through phenylalanine, is 16 amino acids long. Only CDR3 DNA remains: 48 bases, in frame from the first base. The junction carries 21 bases between V and J, which are trimmed by 4 bases and 5 bases respectively. CDR1 is given as SEHNR and CDR2 as FQNEAQ, both from the germline V gene (reference sequence). The sample's time point label is to be understood as: patch test 1, 2 weeks after DPC sensitization. The treatment or condition label, read with the paper, signifies: therapeutic diphenylcyclopropenone sensitization with weekly scalp DPC. At each patch-test visit, blood was drawn before the patch test was applied. To be eligible, patients had to be aged 18 to 70, diagnosed with alopecia and judged suitable for DPC therapy, while pregnant patients were excluded. Total RNA was extracted from unfractionated whole blood collected in Tempus Blood RNA tubes. To note about this clonotype: The antigen it recognizes is unknown. No much larger clone is present one base from it, and per-base qualities are unavailable.

The library came from RACE. Sequencing was performed on a NextSeq 500. During library preparation, unique molecular identifiers were attached to individual cDNA molecules so that TCRs could be counted quantitatively and reproducibly. Both TCR alpha and TCR beta chains were sequenced from each blood RNA sample. The original methods were these. Samples had a median of roughly 100,000 TCRs, with a range from about 23,224 to 690,600. V, J and CDR3 annotation of the TCR reads was performed with the Decombinator software suite. For PS versus PT1 abundance plots, all samples were subsampled to the same number of TCRs (28,000). TCRs were defined as expanded if absent before sensitization and observed at least eight times at the 2-week time point. TCRdb handled the public reads itself, with Q25 trimming in fastp and clone calling in MiXCR, and kept productive beta chains. Records with the same CDR3 protein are collapsed into one entry carrying the most frequent genes and DNA. It is TCRdb's table, rather than the study itself, that gives the V and J calls and clone size. Across this sample there are approximately 350,000 distinct CDR3 sequences, with under 8% seen only once. In total, the top ten clones hold approximately 8.9% of the sample.

What the study reported, not specific to this receptor: The number of TCRs above 1 in 1000 frequency did not change with DPC sensitization; there was no evidence of global repertoire structure alterations. Patch test score correlated positively with the number of PT1 expanded TCRs, reaching significance at thresholds 8, 16 and 32 but not at 4. After repeated subsampling, the strength of the expansion versus patch-test correlation and the threshold at which it became significant changed. Because every patient had alopecia, a presumed autoimmune disease, the patients' immune response might differ from that of healthy individuals. Expanded TCRs formed significantly more large CDR3 similarity clusters than pre-sensitization or healthy control sets, consistent with antigen-driven responses.

The sample was whole blood, taken in connection with sensitization to the hapten diphenylcyclopropenone (DPC). The rearrangement combines TRBV7-9 with TRBJ2-7; the D gene could be TRBD1 or TRBD2, each one agreeing over 5 bases. The TCR comes from a woman younger than 35 with alopecia areata. Some clones in this sample may be carry-over from other donors' samples. In nucleotides, the sequence is TGTGCCAGCAGCTGGGGACGCCTTAAATCTGTGGACGAGCAGTACTTC. The translation is CASSWGRLKSVDEQYF.